This T cell receptor beta chain originates from a study of T-cell memory formation after mild COVID-19 (dated by TCRdb to the early 2020s). Broadly, across the study: TCR sequence clusters from the two donors were found to be largely donor specific. In two donors, T-cell clones that expanded and contracted after mild COVID-19 were followed by sequencing TCRalpha and TCRbeta repertoires longitudinally. The cohort comprised two young, previously healthy adult volunteers, one female and one male. Broad study findings and their caveats: Some responding clones were detected in pre-infection memory, which suggested that pre-existing cross-reactive memory T cells had joined the SARS-CoV-2 response. The study included only a couple of mild cases, and larger cohorts that include severe cases with pre-infection samples were judged to be necessary. Contracting CD4+ clones were found mainly in CM and EM memory subsets, while CD8+ clones were enriched in EMRA. Clones that contracted from day 15 to 85 showed balanced CD4/CD8 phenotypes, whereas a second wave of clones that expanded from day 15 to 37 leaned towards CD4+. Whether the second-wave clones peaking on day 37 were SARS-CoV-2 specific was not confirmed.

V ends up 5 bases short and J 2 bases short, with an unmatched junction base count of 7. The germline V gene (reference sequence) provides CDR1 SEHNR and CDR2 FQNEAQ. From the cysteine up to the phenylalanine, the CDR3 has a length of 15 residues. Only the CDR3 region is kept as DNA, spanning 45 bases read in frame from base 1. PBMCs were isolated by Ficoll-Paque density gradient centrifugation. TCRdb names Illumina NovaSeq 6000 as the instrument used. TCRalpha and TCRbeta cDNA libraries were constructed by 5'RACE with constant-segment primers, with sample barcodes and unique molecular identifiers being introduced. RNA was extracted from every sample with Trizol reagent. The libraries were amplified in two PCR steps, and the second step added a second sample barcode and Illumina TruSeq adapters. Sequencing of the libraries was done on an Illumina NovaSeq, producing 2 x 150 bp paired-end reads. Per the original workflow: With migec v1.2.7, reads were demultiplexed and then collapsed into UMI-guided consensus sequences. Using mixcr v2.1.11, UMI consensuses were aligned to TRA and TRB V and J templates and then assembled into clonotypes. Expanded or contracted clonotypes were those called significant by both edgeR and NoisET, with noise models trained on biological replicates. For edgeR calls, a false discovery rate-adjusted p below 0.01 and a log2 fold-change threshold of 1 were applied. As an exploratory analysis of dynamics, max-normalized trajectories of the 1000 most abundant clonotypes were examined with PCA combined with hierarchical clustering. The CD4 or CD8 phenotype of responding clones was assigned using the separately sequenced CD4+ and CD8+ repertoires. The raw public reads went through TCRdb reprocessing: fastp at Q25, MiXCR clone calling, in-frame beta chains kept. Identical CDR3 protein sequences are pooled into one entry, listed with their most common genes and DNA. TCRdb's processing, not the study's, gives the V and J calls here. The sample table shows roughly 480,000 distinct CDR3 sequences, and around a quarter are seen once. The ten largest account for roughly an eighth of the sample.

Comments on this clonotype: It has no known antigen specificity. No clone much larger than this one lies a single base away; base qualities are absent.

Recombination connected TRBV7-9 to TRBJ2-3; 7 central bases correspond to TRBD2. Sequenced: PBMCs or a T cell subset sorted from them (not recorded which). The source is an adult woman who had mild COVID-19 (a few samples of this study predate the infection). The sample titles of this study are shuffled in the database, so cell type and time point are left out; the donor was told from shared clones. The CDR3 reads CASSQTGGTTDTQYF. The DNA reads TGTGCCAGCAGCCAGACCGGGGGGACCACAGATACGCAGTATTTT.